This T cell receptor (beta chain) comes out of a study of blood T cell repertoires in COVID-19. Across the study: From T cells, B-cell-depleted T cells, or PBMCs came the material, which was cDNA or gDNA.

Participant-reported clinical history was the basis for cohort assignment. The ends lost 4 bases at V and 0 bases at J; junction bases unmatched: 4. The CDR3 runs to 16 residues. Germline V gene sequence: CDR1 SGHRS, CDR2 YFSETQ. Original processing notes: Nucleated cell counts were estimated from reference gene primer amplification. Using immunoSEQ multiplex PCR, the repertoire was profiled, and TCRdb retains in-frame clones only, with some absent. That table supplies the V and J calls and clone size; D and trimming were determined from the DNA. This table has 150,000 to 200,000 clones, 70% to 85% appearing once.

This TCR was sampled from a woman in her 70s in a cohort exposed to, infected with or recovered from COVID-19 (not recorded which). Sequencing was performed on PBMCs or T cells enriched from blood (not recorded which). This chain joins TRBV5-1 and TRBJ2-1; 10 bases agree with TRBD1. The DNA for the CDR3 is TGCGCCAGCAGCCCCCGGACAGGGGGCTCCTACAATGAGCAGTTCTTC. Translating it yields CASSPRTGGSYNEQFF.